The following is a TCR beta chain sequence with its context. This CDR3 has 14 amino acids. Germline V gives CDR1 MGHRA, CDR2 YSYEKL. V lost 1 base to trimming and J lost 8 bases, with 11 bases between them. This entry is derived from a study of blood T cell repertoires in COVID-19. Study background: Acute and convalescent COVID-19 specimens originated in the United States, Italy and Spain.

Seattle cases were enrolled at active infection and followed longitudinally. Libraries were prepared by immunoSEQ multiplex PCR; TCRdb keeps only in-frame clonotypes and omits some of them. The table includes almost 200,000 clones, around 85% detected once. This chain uses TRBV4-1 with TRBJ1-4; no reliable D call. The source is a man between 60 and 70 years old with COVID-19, enrolled during active disease. The sample was peripheral blood. CDR3 amino acids: CASSQVGKSEKLFF. For the CDR3, the DNA is TGCGCCAGCAGCCAAGTCGGGAAAAGCGAAAAACTGTTTTTT.